This TCR beta chain was recorded in a study of blood T cell repertoires in COVID-19. Looking at the study overall: PBMCs, B-cell-depleted T cells, or T cells provided the cDNA or gDNA that made up the material.

The CDR3 has 15 amino acids. Germline V gene lookup returns CDR1 SGHRS and CDR2 YFSETQ. Trimming cost V 4 bases and J 5 bases; bases outside gene matches: 8. In the source study's methods: Reference gene primer amplification gave estimated nucleated cell counts. Measured with immunoSEQ multiplex PCR; TCRdb has only the in-frame clones, and not every one. The DNA was the basis for D and trimming; V, J and clone size are from that table. The sample lists about 150,000 clones; about 87% were seen once. The genes are TRBV5-1 and TRBJ1-4; the match to TRBD1 covers 7 bases. The source of this sequence is a man older than 75 with acute or convalescent COVID-19. Sequencing was done on a sample of peripheral blood. CDR3 sequence (DNA): TGCGCCAGCAGCCGGACGGGACAGATGAATGAAAAACTGTTTTTT. Protein sequence: CASSRTGQMNEKLFF. Variable domain in full (rest from reference TRBV5-1 and TRBJ1-4): KAGVTQTPRYLIKTRGQQVTLSCSPISGHRSVSWYQQTPGQGLQFLFEYFSETQRNKGNFPGRFSGRQFSNSRSEMNVSTLELGDSALYLCASSRTGQMNEKLFFGSGTQLSVL.